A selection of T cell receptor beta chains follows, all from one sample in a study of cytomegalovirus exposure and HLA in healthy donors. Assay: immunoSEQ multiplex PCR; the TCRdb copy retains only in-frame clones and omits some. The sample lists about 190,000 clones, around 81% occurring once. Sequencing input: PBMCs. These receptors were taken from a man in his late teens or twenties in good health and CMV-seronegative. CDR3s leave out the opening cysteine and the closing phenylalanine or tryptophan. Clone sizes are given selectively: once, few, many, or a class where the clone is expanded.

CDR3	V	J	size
ASSAGQEEYPNYGYT	TRBV19	TRBJ1-2	-
ASSLRGGNNEQY	TRBV5-1	TRBJ2-7	-
ASRTQGMNTEAF	TRBV25-1	TRBJ1-1	-
ASSIGGLGYEQY	TRBV19	TRBJ2-7	-
SVDAGRNTIY	TRBV29-1	TRBJ1-3	few
ASSFGGGSTEAF	TRBV13	TRBJ1-1	-
ASSQEPGNGYT	TRBV4-1	TRBJ1-2	few
ASSVEAAGGDTQY	TRBV9	TRBJ2-3	-
ASSLGQTYNSPLH	TRBV5-4	TRBJ1-6	-
ASTMGHSGQGFPGEQY	TRBV5-1	TRBJ2-7	-
ASSLGHNNYGYT	TRBV7-2	TRBJ1-2	-
SSILSGATTGELF	TRBV7-9	TRBJ2-2	few
ASSSRTSGSNEQF	TRBV6-5	TRBJ2-1	-
ASSRNGLAGGPGNEQF	TRBV5-1	TRBJ2-1	-
ASSLLSEESEAF	TRBV28	TRBJ1-1	-
ASSPGLAGADDEQY	TRBV18	TRBJ2-7	-
ASSRTGTSLNEQF	TRBV11-3	TRBJ2-1	-
ASSQDPGQVNTEAF	TRBV4-1	TRBJ1-1	-
ASSAGASPYNEQF	TRBV25-1	TRBJ2-1	-
AISESIGNEKLF	TRBV10-3	TRBJ1-4	-
AIIPPLTGVVTEAF	TRBV10-3	TRBJ1-1	-
ASRPGTLTYEQY	TRBV7-8	-	-
ASSVIRGEYGYT	TRBV7-9	TRBJ1-2	-
ASSPTGPNEKLF	TRBV28	TRBJ1-4	-
ASSLRDRAGGGTEELF	TRBV18	TRBJ2-2	-
ASNVWGVRGDEQF	TRBV7-2	TRBJ2-1	-
AISDRASYGYT	TRBV10-3	TRBJ1-2	-
ASSQGPSYNEQF	TRBV18	TRBJ2-1	-
AIREPGGNSPLH	TRBV10-3	TRBJ1-6	few
AWNQGNEQF	TRBV30	TRBJ2-1	-
ASSIVQNARQPQH	TRBV19	TRBJ1-5	-
ASSPVDLRGGPPYEQY	TRBV4-2	TRBJ2-7	once
ASSISGTEAF	TRBV18	TRBJ1-1	-
ASSSYLSNEQF	TRBV7-2	TRBJ2-1	-
SVVAQQGGYEQY	TRBV29-1	TRBJ2-7	-
ASSLGTGSGIQETQY	TRBV5-1	TRBJ2-5	-
SSSLVGRDYGYT	TRBV7-9	TRBJ1-2	-
ASSPTVYQETQY	TRBV7-2	TRBJ2-5	-
ASSLAQGRKGQF	TRBV7-8	TRBJ2-1	-
ASRQGASNQPQH	TRBV7-8	TRBJ1-5	few
ASSPLERGGTDTQY	TRBV18	TRBJ2-3	-
ASSISSQPQH	TRBV19	TRBJ1-5	few